The 22 T cell receptor beta chains in this list originate from one sample, sequenced in a study of T cell clones after liver transplantation. TCRdb's copy holds only in-frame clones and misses some; the assay was immunoSEQ multiplex PCR. The sample lists 50,000 to 55,000 clones; more than 65% were seen once. Sequencing used CD4+ T cells from blood, obtained 54 months after liver transplant. The receptor set was obtained from a human patient who received a liver transplant. The graft donor may have contributed some T cells.

The chain recombines TRBV19 with TRBJ2-5; D possibly uses TRBD1 or TRBD2 (5 bases each). The CDR3 contains 15 residues. CDR1 LNHDA and CDR2 SQIVND come from the germline V gene (reference sequence). V was pared by 1 base and J by 2 bases, with 11 bases between. The CDR3 loop reads CASSIGGVRQETQYF. The CDR3 DNA reads as TGTGCCAGTAGTATAGGAGGGGTAAGGCAAGAGACCCAGTACTTC.

The chain recombines TRBV7-2 with TRBJ1-1; D call uncertain. The V and J ends lost 1 base and 1 base respectively, with 16 bases between them. The CDR3 sequence is 17 residues long. The germline V gene has CDR1 SGHTA and CDR2 FQGNSA. CDR3 bases: TGTGCCAGCAGCTTAGAGTTCTCCAGTTTTTCGAACACTGAAGCTTTCTTT. As protein: CASSLEFSSFSNTEAFF. Drawing the rest from reference TRBV7-2 and TRBJ1-1, the complete variable domain is GAGVSQSPSNKVTEKGKDVELRCDPISGHTALYWYRQSLGQGLEFLIYFQGNSAPDKSGLPSDRFSAERTGGSVSTLTIQRTQQEDSAVYLCASSLEFSSFSNTEAFFGQGTRLTVV.

The chain recombines TRBV6-7 with TRBJ1-5; D gene uncertain. TRBV6-7 is flagged as an ORF with uncertain function. The CDR3 has 14 amino acids. The V gene lost 0 bases and the J gene lost 2 bases, with 5 bases spanning the gap. CDR3 coding DNA: TGTGCCAGCAGTTACTCCGGGGGCAATCAGCCCCAGCATTTT. It translates to CASSYSGGNQPQHF.

The chain recombines TRBV7-2 with TRBJ2-7; 9 bases are a match to TRBD1. The germline V gene encodes CDR1 SGHTA and CDR2 FQGNSA. Trimming at V came to 0 bases and at J to 4 bases, leaving 7 bases not matched to a gene. This CDR3 comprises 16 residues. This CDR3 is CASSLAVGTGLYEQYF. The CDR3 DNA sequence: TGTGCCAGCAGCTTAGCGGTTGGGACAGGGTTGTACGAGCAGTACTTC.

This chain uses TRBV10-2 with TRBJ2-7; D gene unclear. The CDR3 totals 13 residues. V was trimmed by 7 bases and J by 5 bases, leaving 15 bases between them. CDR1 is WSHSY, CDR2 SAAADI, per germline. CDR3 residues: CASKQLRRNEQYF. CDR3 coding DNA: TGCGCCAGCAAACAGCTACGACGTAACGAGCAGTACTTC.

This clone has only one observation. V and J are TRBV9 and TRBJ2-7, with 15 bases identical to TRBD2. Looked up from germline, CDR1 is SGDLS and CDR2 is YYNGEE. Germline trimming cut 0 bases from V and 7 bases from J; bases unmatched to any gene: 5. This CDR3 contains 16 residues. CDR3 residues: CASSVGPGLAGGEQYF. The CDR3 coding sequence is TGTGCCAGCAGCGTAGGGCCGGGACTAGCGGGGGGAGAGCAGTACTTC.

This clone appeared once. In nucleotides, the CDR3 is TGTGCCACCCGGGACAGACTGTATAGCAATCAGCCCCAGCATTTT. Translation gives CATRDRLYSNQPQHF. The chain combines TRBV19 with TRBJ1-5; 7 bases fit TRBD1. Germline V gene sequence: CDR1 LNHDA, CDR2 SQIVND (reference sequence). This CDR3 has 15 amino acids. V shed 10 bases, J shed 0 bases, and the junction held 9 bases outside the gene matches.

This clone has only a few counts. The gene calls are TRBV7-2 and TRBJ1-6; no firm D call. Germline CDR1 SGHTA, CDR2 FQGNSA. This CDR3 is 14 amino acids long. Trimming left V 2 bases short and J 11 bases short, with 13 bases between. Here the CDR3 reads CASSLLYSLPPLHF. The CDR3 DNA reads TGTGCCAGCAGCTTACTGTACAGCCTACCACCCCTCCACTTT.

The chain couples TRBV27 to TRBJ1-4; D remains unclear. V was cut by 5 bases and J by 8 bases, with 18 bases left in between. From germline, CDR1 is MNHEY and CDR2 SMNVEV (reference sequence). This CDR3 spans 15 amino acids. Written as DNA, the CDR3 is TGTGCCAGCAGTCCTGTCAGGAGCCTAGGGGAAAAACTGTTTTTT. Translating it yields CASSPVRSLGEKLFF.

V is TRBV4-2 and J is TRBJ1-6, with D hard to call. The ends were cut back, 4 bases at V and 4 bases at J, with 14 bases in the middle. Germline CDR1 is LGHNA and CDR2 is YNFKEQ. The CDR3 loop spans 16 amino acids. The CDR3 region has the DNA TGTGCCAGCAGCCCAGAAAACACCGTTTATAATTCACCCCTCCACTTT. As protein: CASSPENTVYNSPLHF.

This sequence joins TRBV7-9 and TRBJ2-7; TRBD1 matches 11 bases. The CDR3 sequence is 15 residues long. Germline V CDR1 and CDR2: SEHNR, FQNEAQ (reference sequence). Unmatched junction bases numbered 4, after V lost 3 bases and J lost 3 bases. The CDR3 reads CASSFTGTGGYEQYF. The CDR3 coding sequence is TGTGCCAGCAGCTTTACCGGGACAGGGGGCTACGAGCAGTACTTC.

The V and J genes are TRBV10-2 and TRBJ2-1, with unresolved D. Between the trimmed V and J ends, which lost 9 bases and 0 bases, there was a span of 9 bases. Germline V lookup: CDR1 WSHSY, CDR2 SAAADI. The CDR3 runs to 13 residues. The CDR3 DNA reads as TGCGCCAGTCTACCGAGCTCCTACAATGAGCAGTTCTTC. It encodes CASLPSSYNEQFF.

The chain joins TRBV10-1 to TRBJ2-1; maybe TRBD1 (5 bases). V was pared by 5 bases and J by 8 bases, with 13 bases between. Germline CDR1 reads WNHNN; CDR2 reads SYGVQD (reference sequence). The CDR3 sequence is 13 residues long. CDR3 in amino acids: CASSRSAGHEQFF. The DNA of the CDR3 is TGCGCCAGCAGTCGGTCAGCAGGGCATGAGCAGTTCTTC.

The chain uses TRBV7-2 and TRBJ1-2, with TRBD1 matching over 9 bases. J lost 4 bases, V lost 3 bases, and 6 bases had no gene match. Germline CDR1 and CDR2: SGHTA and FQGNSA. The CDR3 contains 15 residues. Written as DNA, the CDR3 is TGTGCCAGCAGCTTTACTCGGACAGGGGTCTATGGCTACACCTTC. Protein sequence: CASSFTRTGVYGYTF.

The J gene is TRBJ2-3, the V gene TRBV6-4; D gene ambiguous. This CDR3 is built from 15 residues. CDR1 and CDR2 (germline): MRHNA, SNTAGT. Trimming removed 2 bases from V and 5 bases from J, with 14 bases in between. The CDR3 nucleotides are TGTGCCAGCAGTGACGCCGCCTTAGGGAAAGATACGCAGTATTTT. Amino acid sequence: CASSDAALGKDTQYF.

The chain uses TRBV7-2 and TRBJ2-1; D perhaps matches TRBD2 (5 bases). Germline loops: CDR1 SGHTA, CDR2 FQGNSA. Trimming removed 0 bases from V and 9 bases from J, with 15 bases in between. This CDR3 contains 15 residues. The CDR3 sequence: CASSLARVSSGEQFF. CDR3 DNA sequence: TGTGCCAGCAGCTTAGCGAGGGTATCGAGCGGTGAGCAGTTCTTC.

This clone has only a few counts. The J gene is TRBJ2-2, the V gene TRBV12-5; no reliable D call. CDR1 is LGHNT and CDR2 is FRNRAP in the germline V gene. This CDR3 contains 12 residues. The ends were cut back, 5 bases at V and 6 bases at J, with 7 bases in the middle. CDR3 sequence reads: CASGGRAGELFF. Here the CDR3 DNA reads TGTGCTAGTGGTGGAAGGGCCGGGGAGCTGTTTTTT.

The genes are TRBV18 and TRBJ2-5, with TRBD1 as a possible D gene (5 bases). Per germline, CDR1 KGHSH and CDR2 LQKENI. Trimming stripped 0 bases from V and 6 bases from J, with 11 bases between. The CDR3 consists of 14 residues. The CDR3 loop reads CASSPPARAQTQYF. As DNA, the CDR3 is TGTGCCAGCTCACCACCGGCCAGGGCTCAGACCCAGTACTTC.

The chain recombines TRBV9 with TRBJ2-1; 8 bases are a match to TRBD2. The CDR3 has 16 amino acids. Germline V CDR1 and CDR2: SGDLS, YYNGEE. V shed 4 bases, J shed 0 bases, and the junction held 6 bases outside the gene matches. The CDR3 DNA reads as TGTGCCAGCAGCCCGCGGGGGGTTAGCTCCTACAATGAGCAGTTCTTC. Amino acids: CASSPRGVSSYNEQFF.

V and J are TRBV6-6 and TRBJ1-2; possible D gene TRBD1, 5 bases. V gave up 4 bases and J gave up 0 bases, with 15 bases separating them. CDR1 is MNHNY, CDR2 SVGAGI, per germline (reference sequence). This CDR3 region has 16 residues. DNA for the CDR3: TGTGCCAGCAGTTGGGACTCAATTAGTTCTAACTATGGCTACACCTTC. Its protein product is CASSWDSISSNYGYTF.

V usage is TRBV6-1 and J usage is TRBJ2-3; 13 bases are a match to TRBD2. V was clipped by 5 bases and J by 7 bases; unmatched bases: 6. Germline loops: CDR1 MNHNS, CDR2 SASEGT. The CDR3 sequence is 15 residues long. DNA of the CDR3: TGTGCCAGCAGTCCCACTAGCGGGGGGGCTTATACGCAGTATTTT. Translated, it gives CASSPTSGGAYTQYF.

V and J are TRBV7-2 and TRBJ1-6, with TRBD1 matching over 9 bases. Trimming cost V 4 bases and J 6 bases; bases outside gene matches: 4. Germline V lookup: CDR1 SGHTA, CDR2 FQGNSA. The CDR3 runs 15 residues. The CDR3: CASSWTGAGNSPLHF. CDR3 in DNA: TGTGCCAGCAGCTGGACAGGGGCCGGTAATTCACCCCTCCACTTT. Variable domain in full (rest from reference TRBV7-2 and TRBJ1-6): GAGVSQSPSNKVTEKGKDVELRCDPISGHTALYWYRQSLGQGLEFLIYFQGNSAPDKSGLPSDRFSAERTGGSVSTLTIQRTQQEDSAVYLCASSWTGAGNSPLHFGNGTRLTVT.